These 29 T cell receptor beta chains share one sample of origin, sequenced in a study of blood T cell repertoires in COVID-19. Produced via immunoSEQ multiplex PCR; TCRdb's table is partial and in-frame only. The sample has about 400,000 clones, about 90% seen once; the top ten hold around 1.7%. Material: PBMCs or T cells enriched from blood (not recorded which). The receptors stem from a young woman who had recovered from COVID-19.

The DNA for the CDR3 is TGCGCCAGCAGCTTGGGGCAGGGACTGACTAGCGGGATGGGTGAGCAGTACTTC. Amino acid sequence: CASSLGQGLTSGMGEQYF. V usage is TRBV5-1 and J usage is TRBJ2-7; TRBD2 agrees at 11 bases. The CDR3 extends over 18 amino acids. Trimming removed 0 bases from V and 7 bases from J; junction bases left unmatched: 15. CDR1 is SGHRS, CDR2 YFSETQ, per germline.

This clone was detected once. The chain couples TRBV28 to TRBJ2-7; TRBD1 matches 7 bases. After removal of 5 bases from V and 7 bases from J, the junction contained 8 bases not matched to a gene. The CDR3 length is 13 residues. Germline-derived CDR1 and CDR2 are MDHEN and SYDVKM. The CDR3 DNA reads as TGTGCCAGCAGTCACAGGGGACCTTGGGAGCAGTACTTC. Translation gives CASSHRGPWEQYF.

V gene TRBV19 combines with J gene TRBJ1-4; D not resolved. The V gene lost 6 bases and the J gene lost 4 bases, with 9 bases spanning the gap. The CDR3 is made up of 13 amino acids. Germline lookup yields CDR1 LNHDA and CDR2 SQIVND (reference sequence). For the CDR3, the DNA is TGTGCCAGTAGGTGGGAGGTTAATGAAAAACTGTTTTTT. This sequence encodes CASRWEVNEKLFF. The complete variable domain, with remaining parts taken from reference TRBV19 and TRBJ1-4, reads DGGITQSPKYLFRKEGQNVTLSCEQNLNHDAMYWYRQDPGQGLRLIYYSQIVNDFQKGDIAEGYSVSREKKESFPLTVTSAQKNPTAFYLCASRWEVNEKLFFGSGTQLSVL.

The V call is TRBV5-1, the J call TRBJ1-3; D is undetermined. Germline loops: CDR1 SGHRS, CDR2 YFSETQ. The CDR3 runs 15 residues. The V and J ends lost 0 bases and 7 bases respectively, with 14 bases between them. Here the CDR3 reads CASSLAGGKGNTIYF. CDR3 DNA: TGCGCCAGCAGCTTGGCCGGAGGTAAAGGGAACACCATATATTTT. The complete variable domain, with remaining parts taken from reference TRBV5-1 and TRBJ1-3, reads KAGVTQTPRYLIKTRGQQVTLSCSPISGHRSVSWYQQTPGQGLQFLFEYFSETQRNKGNFPGRFSGRQFSNSRSEMNVSTLELGDSALYLCASSLAGGKGNTIYFGEGSWLTVV.

V is TRBV10-3 and J is TRBJ2-5; 9 bases are shared with TRBD2. With 2 bases clipped from V and 5 bases from J, the junction kept 9 bases outside the gene matches. Per the germline V gene, CDR1 is ENHRY and CDR2 is SYGVKD. This CDR3 is built from 16 residues. CDR3 DNA: TGTGCCATCAGTGAGAAGCTAGCGGGACCGAGGGAGACCCAGTACTTC. This encodes CAISEKLAGPRETQYF.

The rearrangement uses TRBV27 and TRBJ2-7, with 8 nucleotides matching TRBD1. This CDR3 is 15 amino acids long. V dropped 5 bases and J dropped 1; count of bases not matched to a gene: 7. From germline, CDR1 is MNHEY and CDR2 SMNVEV (reference sequence). The CDR3: CASSLDRGGSYEQYF. DNA for the CDR3: TGTGCCAGCAGTCTAGACAGGGGAGGTTCCTACGAGCAGTACTTC.

This chain uses TRBV3-1 (or the pseudogene TRBV3-2) with TRBJ1-2; 7 bases are a match to TRBD1. The CDR3 is 13 amino acids. V gave up 6 bases and J gave up 4 bases; unmatched junction bases: 5. Per the germline V gene, CDR1 is LGHDT and CDR2 is YNNKEL (reference sequence). The DNA for the CDR3 is TGTGCCAGCAGACTTACAGGGGCCTATGGCTACACCTTC. This codes for CASRLTGAYGYTF.

The rearrangement links TRBV9 to TRBJ2-2, with TRBD2 identical over 8 bases. The CDR3 length is 16 residues. Per the germline V gene, CDR1 is SGDLS and CDR2 is YYNGEE. V shed 0 bases, J shed 1 base, and the junction held 2 bases outside the gene matches. The CDR3 loop reads CASSVGLAMNTGELFF. The CDR3 coding sequence is TGTGCCAGCAGCGTAGGACTAGCGATGAACACCGGGGAGCTGTTTTTT.

CDR3 DNA: TGTGCTAGTGGTTTCACTGCGAAGGACTATTACAATGAGCAGTTCTTC. It encodes CASGFTAKDYYNEQFF. V usage is TRBV12-5 and J usage is TRBJ2-1, with a possible D match to TRBD2 (6 bases). Deletions cut 3 bases from V and 4 bases from J, with 16 bases between. Germline lookup yields CDR1 LGHNT and CDR2 FRNRAP. This CDR3 region has 16 residues.

V usage is TRBV27 and J usage is TRBJ2-7, with 7 bases that match TRBD2. The CDR3 has 12 residues. With V trimmed by 4 bases and J by 6 bases, 3 bases remained unmatched. CDR1 is MNHEY and CDR2 is SMNVEV in the germline V gene (reference sequence). CDR3 DNA: TGTGCCAGCAGTTGGGCTAGCGGCGAGCAGTACTTC. Translated, it gives CASSWASGEQYF.

The J gene is TRBJ1-2, the V gene TRBV9; 10 bases agree with TRBD1. The germline V gene has CDR1 SGDLS and CDR2 YYNGEE. This CDR3 has 17 residues. V trimming: 3 bases; J trimming: 9 bases; junction bases outside the gene matches: 17. This CDR3 is CASSARPLWTGGYSYTF. The CDR3 nucleotides read TGTGCCAGCAGCGCCCGGCCGCTTTGGACAGGGGGGTATAGCTACACCTTC.

The chain recombines TRBV28 with TRBJ2-4; D is possibly TRBD1 (5 bases). Germline V gene lookup returns CDR1 MDHEN and CDR2 SYDVKM. The germline V and J ends were trimmed by 4 bases and 5 bases, with 15 bases remaining between them. CDR3 length equals 15 residues. CDR3 residues: CASSYDSRTQNIQYF. The CDR3 DNA sequence: TGTGCCAGCAGTTACGACAGCCGCACCCAAAACATTCAGTACTTC.

This CDR3 reads CASSLRQGPSYGYTF. The CDR3, as DNA: TGTGCCAGCAGCTTAAGACAGGGGCCCAGCTATGGCTACACCTTC. J is TRBJ1-2 and V is TRBV5-6; TRBD1 agrees at 8 bases. The CDR3 is 15 amino acids. The V segment lost 2 bases and the J segment 4 bases; nucleotides outside the gene matches: 7. Germline CDR1 is SGHDT and CDR2 is YYEEEE. Complete variable domain (other parts from reference TRBV5-6 and TRBJ1-2): DAGVTQSPTHLIKTRGQQVTLRCSPKSGHDTVSWYQQALGQGPQFIFQYYEEEERQRGNFPDRFSGHQFPNYSSELNVNALLLGDSALYLCASSLRQGPSYGYTFGSGTRLTVV.

The chain is built from TRBV29-1 and TRBJ2-1; D gene uncertain. The germline V gene encodes CDR1 SQVTM and CDR2 ANQGSEA. This CDR3 has 13 amino acids. The V end lost 3 bases, the J end lost 8 bases, and 14 bases lay between the germline ends. CDR3 region: CSVESNVRDEQFF. CDR3 coding DNA: TGCAGCGTTGAGAGCAACGTCCGCGATGAGCAGTTCTTC.

This sequence joins TRBV4-1 and TRBJ1-2, with D possibly matching TRBD1 (6 bases). With 4 bases removed from V and 0 bases from J, the gap between germline ends came to 15 bases. This CDR3 is built from 16 residues. Germline CDR1 and CDR2: MGHRA and YSYEKL. The CDR3 spells CASSPAGTPTNYGYTF. The DNA for the CDR3 is TGCGCCAGCAGCCCAGCCGGGACACCTACTAACTATGGCTACACCTTC.

This clone occurred once. This chain joins TRBV2 and TRBJ1-4; D ambiguous. The V gene's germline CDR1 is SNHLY and CDR2 FYNNEI. This CDR3 region has 14 residues. Trimming left V 4 bases short and J 4 bases short, with 10 bases between. CDR3 nucleotides: TGTGCCAGCAGTGTGATGAGGGTTAATGAAAAACTGTTTTTT. It is translated as CASSVMRVNEKLFF.

In regard to this clone: Mismatch with germline at one junction end may stem from a read error. The chain joins TRBV11-2 to TRBJ2-3; 8 bases are shared with TRBD2. Germline values: CDR1 SGHAT, CDR2 FQNNGV. This CDR3 has 14 residues. This CDR3 is CASSLGTSRDTQYF. Written as DNA, the CDR3 is TGTGCCAGCAGCTTAGGGACTAGCAGAGATACGCAGTATTTT.

The V and J genes are TRBV28 and TRBJ2-3; perhaps TRBD2 as D (5 bases). CDR3 length: 14 residues. Germline-derived CDR1 and CDR2 are MDHEN and SYDVKM. V shed 7 bases and J shed 2 bases, with 13 bases lying between them. CDR3 protein: CASTTDGNTDTQYF. In nucleotides, the CDR3 is TGTGCCAGCACCACGGACGGGAACACAGATACGCAGTATTTT.

This rearrangement joins TRBV12-3 or TRBV12-4 to TRBJ1-1, with unresolved D. Trimming shortened V by 3 bases and J by 9 bases, and 8 bases separated the two germline ends. This CDR3 has 11 amino acids. For the CDR3, the DNA is TGTGCCAGCAGTTTTGCAGAAAAAGCTTTCTTT. It codes for CASSFAEKAFF.

This sequence joins TRBV12-5 and TRBJ1-2; the D gene is possibly TRBD1 (6 bases). Germline assignment: CDR1 LGHNT and CDR2 FRNRAP. This CDR3 is 11 amino acids long. The germline V and J ends were trimmed by 8 bases and 6 bases, with 10 bases remaining between them. DNA for the CDR3: TGTGCTAGTTGGGCAGGGGATGGCTACACCTTC. This translates into CASWAGDGYTF.

The sample holds one count of this clone. The rearrangement joins TRBV5-1 to TRBJ1-1, with TRBD1 matching 8 bases. The CDR3 covers 16 residues. Germline V gene sequence: CDR1 SGHRS, CDR2 YFSETQ. V shed 5 bases and J 0 bases; nucleotides not matched to a gene: 9. The CDR3 here is CASRGGQGRMNTEAFF. The CDR3 DNA is TGCGCCAGCAGGGGTGGACAGGGCCGCATGAACACTGAAGCTTTCTTT.

The rearrangement uses TRBV5-6 and TRBJ2-7; weak D call: TRBD2 (6 bases). Germline assignment: CDR1 SGHDT and CDR2 YYEEEE. V was cut by 4 bases and J by 7 bases, with 15 bases left in between. This CDR3 region has 13 residues. The CDR3 region is CASSPEGRQEQYF. For the CDR3, the DNA is TGTGCCAGCAGCCCGGAGGGCCGCCAAGAGCAGTACTTC.

V and J are TRBV10-1 and TRBJ2-7, with a possible D match to TRBD2 (5 bases). The CDR3 extends over 13 amino acids. Germline values: CDR1 WNHNN, CDR2 SYGVQD (reference sequence). Trimming cost V 0 bases and J 4 bases, with 7 bases left between them. This CDR3 reads CASSESRGYEQYF. In nucleotides, the CDR3 is TGCGCCAGCAGTGAGTCGCGAGGGTACGAGCAGTACTTC.

V and J are TRBV30 and TRBJ1-4; TRBD1 agrees at 10 bases. Trimming took 3 bases from V and 2 from J; bases not matched to a gene: 9. Germline CDR1 GTSNPN, CDR2 SVGIG (reference sequence). The CDR3 is made up of 17 amino acids. As DNA, the CDR3 is TGTGCCTGGAGATCCAGGACAGGGGGGTTCACTAATGAAAAACTGTTTTTT. Amino acid sequence: CAWRSRTGGFTNEKLFF.

This rearrangement joins TRBV9 to TRBJ1-3; TRBD1 aligns across 7 bases. This CDR3 comprises 16 residues. In germline, CDR1 is SGDLS, CDR2 YYNGEE. V shed 0 bases and J 0 bases; nucleotides not matched to a gene: 3. The chain's CDR3 is CASSVAPGGSGNTIYF. In DNA form, the CDR3 reads TGTGCCAGCAGCGTAGCTCCAGGGGGCTCTGGAAACACCATATATTTT.

The chain joins TRBV4-1 to TRBJ1-1; no reliable D call. In germline, CDR1 is MGHRA, CDR2 YSYEKL. Trimming left V 1 base short and J 4 bases short, with 13 bases between. This CDR3 comprises 15 residues. The CDR3 coding sequence is TGCGCCAGCAGCCAAGCCTCCGCGGTGGGCACTGAAGCTTTCTTT. Amino acids: CASSQASAVGTEAFF.

The rearrangement joins TRBV2 to TRBJ1-6; a possible D gene is TRBD1 (5 bases). There are 14 residues in the CDR3. With 7 bases removed from V and 2 bases from J, the gap between germline ends came to 9 bases. From germline, CDR1 is SNHLY and CDR2 FYNNEI. The CDR3 is CASTREPYNSPLHF. CDR3 coding DNA: TGTGCCAGCACCAGGGAACCCTATAATTCACCCCTCCACTTT. The whole variable domain, filled in from reference TRBV2 and TRBJ1-6, reads EPEVTQTPSHQVTQMGQEVILRCVPISNHLYFYWYRQILGQKVEFLVSFYNNEISEKSEIFDDQFSVERPDGSNFTLKIRSTKLEDSAMYFCASTREPYNSPLHFGNGTRLTVT.

This sequence joins TRBV2 and TRBJ1-1; D gene unclear. The CDR3 is 17 amino acids. Trimming took off 4 bases at V and 4 bases at J, with 22 bases between the two ends. The germline V gene has CDR1 SNHLY and CDR2 FYNNEI. The CDR3 coding sequence is TGTGCCAGCAGTGTCGAGGGAGTGGGTATCGGATCCACTGAAGCTTTCTTT. Translation: CASSVEGVGIGSTEAFF.

This clone appeared once. The CDR3 region has the DNA TGTGCCAGCAGCCAACAGGGACTAGCGGGAGGGCCCTACGAGCAGTACTTC. Protein product: CASSQQGLAGGPYEQYF. The gene calls are TRBV4-2 and TRBJ2-7; 16 bases agree with TRBD2. V was clipped by 2 bases and J by 2 bases; unmatched bases: 3. From germline, CDR1 is LGHNA and CDR2 YNFKEQ. This CDR3 is built from 17 residues.